This passage covers 26 T cell receptor beta chains from one sample sequenced in a study of blood T cell repertoires in COVID-19 (dated by TCRdb to about 2020). The library was obtained by the immunoSEQ multiplex PCR assay. TCRdb mirrors the immuneACCESS table, restricted to in-frame sequences. Some clones are absent from its copies; in checked studies, under half trace to an unresolved V gene, and the reason for the others is unknown. Counted in this sample were 70,000 to 75,000 clones; around 80% of them appeared once. The leading ten clones occupy about 30% of the sample. Input material: peripheral blood. The receptors stem from a man in his 60s with active or convalescent COVID-19.

The rearrangement links TRBV5-1 to TRBJ2-5; TRBD2 agrees at 11 bases. J was trimmed by 1 base and V by 4 bases; bases with no gene match: 3. Germline CDR1 is SGHRS and CDR2 is YFSETQ. The CDR3 covers 15 residues. The CDR3 DNA follows: TGCGCCAGCAGCGTCGGGACTAGCGGCCAAGAGACCCAGTACTTC. Translated: CASSVGTSGQETQYF.

This clone turned up a few times. The chain has TRBV7-8 and TRBJ2-2, with 9 bases matching TRBD1. Germline lookup yields CDR1 SGHVS and CDR2 FQNEAQ. Trimming took 7 bases from V and 1 from J; bases not matched to a gene: 7. This CDR3 contains 16 residues. The CDR3 here is CASISGTGRNTGELFF. The CDR3 DNA reads as TGTGCCAGCATATCTGGGACAGGGAGGAACACCGGGGAGCTGTTTTTT.

This chain joins TRBV6-5 and TRBJ1-2; 8 bases fit TRBD1. Looked up from germline, CDR1 is MNHEY and CDR2 is SVGAGI. This CDR3 region has 14 residues. With V trimmed by 5 bases and J by 4 bases, 6 bases remained unmatched. CDR3 loop: CASSISGGGYGYTF. The CDR3 nucleotides read TGTGCCAGCAGTATCTCAGGGGGCGGCTATGGCTACACCTTC.

This chain joins TRBV28 and TRBJ2-7; D may be TRBD1 (5 bases). The CDR3 has 15 residues. The ends were cut back, 3 bases at V and 0 bases at J, with 12 bases in the middle. Germline assignment: CDR1 MDHEN and CDR2 SYDVKM. The CDR3 DNA follows: TGTGCCAGCAGTTTGGGGCGGACACCCTCCTACGAGCAGTACTTC. This gives the protein CASSLGRTPSYEQYF.

V and J are TRBV28 and TRBJ1-4; 7 bases agree with TRBD1. The CDR3 consists of 15 residues. The V and J ends lost 5 bases and 4 bases, in that order; junction bases with no gene match: 7. Germline CDR1 reads MDHEN; CDR2 reads SYDVKM. The CDR3 sequence: CASSPRTGFNEKLFF. The CDR3, as DNA: TGTGCCAGCAGTCCCCGGACAGGATTTAATGAAAAACTGTTTTTT.

The genes are TRBV14 and TRBJ1-2, with D possibly matching TRBD1 (6 bases). Germline CDR1 is SGHDN and CDR2 is FVKESK. Trimming stripped 1 base from V and 0 bases from J, with 15 bases between. The CDR3 has 17 residues. CDR3 in amino acids: CASSQGQDPLANYGYTF. For the CDR3, the DNA is TGTGCCAGCAGCCAAGGACAGGACCCCTTAGCTAACTATGGCTACACCTTC. The full variable domain, rest sourced from reference TRBV14 and TRBJ1-2, is EAGVTQFPSHSVIEKGQTVTLRCDPISGHDNLYWYRRVMGKEIKFLLHFVKESKQDESGMPNNRFLAERTGGTYSTLKVQPAELEDSGVYFCASSQGQDPLANYGYTFGSGTRLTVV.

The table lists this clone with a few counts. The J gene is TRBJ2-4, the V gene TRBV28, with no clear D. CDR3 length: 14 amino acids. The ends were cut back, 6 bases at V and 4 bases at J, with 13 bases in the middle. Germline CDR1 reads MDHEN; CDR2 reads SYDVKM. The CDR3 spells CASRTPGGKNIQYF. Here the CDR3 DNA reads TGTGCCAGCAGAACTCCAGGTGGAAAAAACATTCAGTACTTC.

The V and J genes are TRBV24-1 and TRBJ1-5; the match to TRBD1 covers 10 bases. CDR1 is KGHDR and CDR2 is SFDVKD in the germline V gene. The CDR3 is 17 residues long. Trimming removed 3 bases from V and 6 bases from J; junction bases left unmatched: 10. The CDR3 here is CATSDPTGTGDPQPQHF. The CDR3 DNA reads TGTGCCACCAGTGATCCTACCGGGACAGGGGACCCTCAGCCCCAGCATTTT.

The chain is built from TRBV2 and TRBJ1-3; 8 nucleotides line up with TRBD1. Trimming took 5 bases from V and 3 from J; bases not matched to a gene: 9. Per the germline V gene, CDR1 is SNHLY and CDR2 is FYNNEI. This CDR3 has 16 residues. The CDR3 sequence: CASSTLDRGNGNTIYF. Written as DNA, the CDR3 is TGTGCCAGCAGTACCCTAGACAGGGGCAATGGAAACACCATATATTTT. Full variable domain (rest looked up from reference TRBV2 and TRBJ1-3): EPEVTQTPSHQVTQMGQEVILRCVPISNHLYFYWYRQILGQKVEFLVSFYNNEISEKSEIFDDQFSVERPDGSNFTLKIRSTKLEDSAMYFCASSTLDRGNGNTIYFGEGSWLTVV.

V usage is TRBV2 and J usage is TRBJ2-2, with 8 nucleotides matching TRBD1. The CDR3 loop spans 13 amino acids. Germline V lookup: CDR1 SNHLY, CDR2 FYNNEI. V was pared by 6 bases and J by 3 bases, with 0 bases of the junction left unmatched. CDR3 loop: CASRDRDTGELFF. In DNA form, the CDR3 reads TGTGCCAGCAGGGACAGGGACACCGGGGAGCTGTTTTTT.

The chain links TRBV6-2 or TRBV6-3 to TRBJ2-1; tentatively, D is TRBD2 (6 bases). Germline CDR1 and CDR2: MNHEY and SVGEGT. The CDR3 is 15 amino acids. Trimming took 1 base from V and 1 from J, leaving 8 bases between them. Here the CDR3 reads CASSYWGVSYNEQFF. CDR3 nucleotides: TGTGCCAGCAGTTACTGGGGGGTATCCTACAATGAGCAGTTCTTC.

The V gene is TRBV7-9, the J gene TRBJ2-3, with 8 bases lining up with TRBD1. V shed 4 bases, J shed 1 base, and the junction held 7 bases outside the gene matches. Germline lookup yields CDR1 SEHNR and CDR2 FQNEAQ (reference sequence). There are 16 residues in the CDR3. The CDR3 loop reads CASSSPKTGGTDTQYF. Here the CDR3 DNA reads TGTGCCAGCAGCTCCCCGAAGACAGGGGGCACAGATACGCAGTATTTT. Using reference TRBV7-9 and TRBJ2-3 for the parts outside the CDR3, the full variable domain is DTGVSQNPRHKITKRGQNVTFRCDPISEHNRLYWYRQTLGQGPEFLTYFQNEAQLEKSRLLSDRFSAERPKGSFSTLEIQRTEQGDSAMYLCASSSPKTGGTDTQYFGPGTRLTVL.

This chain joins TRBV14 and TRBJ1-6, with no clear D. The V and J ends lost 0 bases and 8 bases respectively, with 8 bases between them. The CDR3 totals 14 residues. Germline V gives CDR1 SGHDN, CDR2 FVKESK. CDR3 nucleotides: TGTGCCAGCAGCCAAGATCTCGGGGATTCACCCCTCCACTTT. It yields the protein CASSQDLGDSPLHF.

The chain carries TRBV7-3 and TRBJ1-1, with TRBD1 as a possible D gene (6 bases). The germline V and J ends were trimmed by 2 bases and 5 bases, with 12 bases remaining between them. The germline gives CDR1 SGHTA, CDR2 FQGTGA. CDR3 length equals 14 residues. The CDR3 reads CASSLGGKGTEAFF. The DNA of the CDR3 is TGTGCCAGCAGCTTAGGGGGCAAAGGGACTGAAGCTTTCTTT.

This clone showed up just once. The chain is built from TRBV9 and TRBJ2-2, with D hard to call. This CDR3 has 16 amino acids. Trimming took 0 bases from V and 4 from J, leaving 13 bases between them. Germline values: CDR1 SGDLS, CDR2 YYNGEE. The chain's CDR3 is CASSVAPYRATGELFF. CDR3 DNA: TGTGCCAGCAGCGTAGCACCCTATCGTGCCACCGGGGAGCTGTTTTTT.

The chain couples TRBV3-1 (or the pseudogene TRBV3-2) to TRBJ2-3; D might be TRBD2 (5 bases). Germline-derived CDR1 and CDR2 are LGHDT and YNNKEL (reference sequence). The CDR3 runs 15 residues. The germline V and J ends were trimmed by 4 bases and 4 bases, with 15 bases remaining between them. This CDR3 is CASSPRVAIADTQYF. DNA for the CDR3: TGTGCCAGCAGCCCCCGGGTAGCGATCGCAGATACGCAGTATTTT.

The chain is built from TRBV7-6 and TRBJ2-1, with D possibly TRBD2 on 7 matching bases. This CDR3 spans 15 amino acids. V was clipped by 2 bases and J by 7 bases, with 15 bases between them. From germline, CDR1 is SGHVS and CDR2 FNYEAQ. The CDR3 loop is CASSLIGGRGNEQFF. CDR3 DNA sequence: TGTGCCAGCAGCTTAATCGGGGGGAGGGGGAATGAGCAGTTCTTC.

The J gene is TRBJ1-4, the V gene TRBV3-1 (or the pseudogene TRBV3-2); TRBD1 is a possible D gene (5 bases). CDR1 and CDR2 from the germline V gene are LGHDT and YNNKEL (reference sequence). This CDR3 has 15 residues. Trimming pared 0 bases from V and 10 bases from J, leaving 15 bases between. The CDR3 sequence is CASSQDGAGRGKLFF. In DNA form, the CDR3 reads TGTGCCAGCAGCCAAGATGGTGCAGGGCGGGGAAAACTGTTTTTT.

The rearrangement uses TRBV7-2 and TRBJ1-2; D might be TRBD1 (5 bases). Germline V lookup: CDR1 SGHTA, CDR2 FQGNSA. Trimming cost V 5 bases and J 3 bases, with 16 bases left between them. This CDR3 is built from 15 residues. The CDR3 DNA sequence: TGTGCCAGCAGCCCTGGTGGGGGGAGGCACTATGGCTACACCTTC. This encodes CASSPGGGRHYGYTF.

The V and J genes are TRBV5-1 and TRBJ2-7, with D maybe TRBD2 (5 bases). Germline CDR1 is SGHRS and CDR2 is YFSETQ. Trimming shortened V by 4 bases and J by 5 bases, and 16 bases separated the two germline ends. The CDR3 has 14 amino acids. As DNA, the CDR3 is TGCGCCAGCAGCCCGCTAGCTCTCATAAACGAGCAGTACTTC. This encodes CASSPLALINEQYF.

V is TRBV5-1 and J is TRBJ1-2; possible D gene TRBD1, 5 bases. With 0 bases removed from V and 2 bases from J, the gap between germline ends came to 11 bases. CDR1 is SGHRS and CDR2 is YFSETQ in the germline V gene. The CDR3 is 15 residues long. CDR3 in amino acids: CASSLGSGGNYGYTF. CDR3 sequence (DNA): TGCGCCAGCAGCTTGGGGTCGGGGGGAAACTATGGCTACACCTTC.

The chain uses TRBV21-1 and TRBJ2-3; the D call TRBD2 from the table was never checked on the DNA. TRBV21-1 is given as a pseudogene. The CDR3 is made up of 16 amino acids. The CDR3 DNA is TGTGCCAGCAGCAAAGTCAAGCGGGGGGGCCCAGATACGCAGTATTTT. Translation: CASSKVKRGGPDTQYF.

This chain links TRBV6-2 or TRBV6-3 with TRBJ2-1, with D possibly being TRBD2 (6 bases). CDR1 is MNHEY and CDR2 is SVGEGT in the germline V gene. The CDR3 is 15 amino acids. Trimming took off 4 bases at V and 2 bases at J, with 12 bases between the two ends. CDR3 loop: CASSFPRGTYNEQFF. The CDR3 nucleotides are TGTGCCAGCAGTTTCCCTCGGGGGACCTACAATGAGCAGTTCTTC.

This clone was observed a few times. Compared with germline, one end of the junction differs, possibly owing to a read error. The rearrangement links TRBV3-1 (or the pseudogene TRBV3-2) to TRBJ2-5, with D perhaps TRBD2 (5 bases). The V gene's germline CDR1 is LGHDT and CDR2 YNNKEL (reference sequence). The CDR3 has 12 amino acids. The CDR3 DNA follows: TGTGCCAGCAGCCAAGCCTCCGGGAACTACAACTTC. This sequence encodes CASSQASGNYNF.

The J gene is TRBJ2-3, the V gene TRBV27; TRBD2 matches 7 bases. The V and J ends lost 6 bases and 4 bases, in that order; junction bases with no gene match: 7. CDR3 length: 14 amino acids. From germline, CDR1 is MNHEY and CDR2 SMNVEV (reference sequence). This chain's CDR3 is CASSRGGLPDTQYF. In nucleotides, the CDR3 is TGTGCCAGCAGCCGGGGAGGGTTACCAGATACGCAGTATTTT.

The J gene is TRBJ2-2, the V gene TRBV2, with 7 bases identical to TRBD1. CDR3 length: 12 amino acids. Germline CDR1 reads SNHLY; CDR2 reads FYNNEI. Trimming cost V 6 bases and J 8 bases; bases outside gene matches: 3. CDR3 nucleotide sequence: TGTGCCAGCAGCGAGGACAGGGGGGAGCTGTTTTTT. This translates into CASSEDRGELFF.